This T cell receptor (beta chain) was found in a study of blood T cell repertoires in COVID-19. Overall study: The analysed material was cDNA or gDNA that came from T cells, B-cell-depleted T cells, or PBMCs.

V was trimmed by 8 bases and J by 2 bases, leaving 15 bases between them. Germline V gene sequence: CDR1 MDHEN, CDR2 SYDVKM. This CDR3 region has 14 residues. Sequencing used immunoSEQ multiplex PCR; TCRdb keeps in-frame clones, though not all of them. The table has about 200,000 clones, approximately 80% seen once. This rearrangement joins TRBV28 to TRBJ1-2, with D possibly TRBD1 on 5 matching bases. Input material: peripheral blood. This sequence was found in a woman older than 75 with COVID-19, enrolled during active disease. The CDR3 nucleotides read TGTGCCAGCGCGCAAACAGGAGTAAACTATGGCTACACCTTC. Its protein is CASAQTGVNYGYTF.